The T cell receptor beta chain described here comes from a study of OX40 agonist ivuxolimab in advanced cancers. Notes on the research overall: The costimulatory receptor OX40 (CD134) was targeted by ivuxolimab, a fully human IgG2 agonistic monoclonal antibody. Intravenous ivuxolimab was administered to patients every 2 weeks at six dose levels: 0.01, 0.1, 0.3, 1.5, 3 and 10 mg/kg. In the dose-escalation cohort, 82.7% of patients were male, and the mean age was 60 years with a range of roughly 20 to 80. Partial responses occurred in three dose-escalation patients, of whom one had hepatocellular carcinoma and two had cutaneous melanoma. The paper describes the monotherapy dose-escalation part (N ≈ 49 patients) of the phase I trial of ivuxolimab. Peripheral TCRbeta sequencing aimed to test whether ivuxolimab altered TCR sequence diversity and caused clonal T-cell expansion. Among the roughly 52 dose-escalation patients, approximately 20 had hepatocellular carcinoma, 15 or so melanoma, 9 renal cell carcinoma and 9 head and neck cancer. Patients were allowed to have had prior anti-PD-1, anti-PD-L1 or anti-CTLA-4 therapy, and 40% to 45% of the dose-escalation patients had previously received checkpoint inhibitors.

Genomic DNA was extracted from sorted cells for sequencing of the TCRbeta CDR3 region. The immunoSEQ Assay was used for sequencing of TCRbeta CDR3 regions. This is the immuneACCESS table as TCRdb keeps it, with only in-frame sequences that have V and J called. A part of the clones is gone; compared with another copy, unresolved V genes explain less than half, and the rest is unexplained. The sample table lists around 69,000 clones, 85% of them with a count of one. Together, the top ten hold about 3.4% of the sample. The trial excluded patients who had a history of autoimmune disease or were on systemic immunosuppression. Peripheral blood for TCR sequencing was collected from all dose cohorts at baseline, on cycle 4 day 1, and on cycle 7 day 1. The samples were taken from a phase I, first-in-human, multicenter, open-label dose-escalation trial of ivuxolimab. Adults with locally advanced or metastatic head and neck squamous cell, hepatocellular, melanoma or renal cell carcinoma were enrolled in the trial. CD4+ and CD8+ T cells were sorted separately from peripheral blood before TCR sequencing.

The junction shows trimming of 4 bases on V and 7 bases on J, and the gene matches do not reach 10 bases of it. The cysteine opens and the phenylalanine closes a CDR3 of 15 amino acids. The retained sequence is limited to the CDR3, 45 bases, with the frame set at the first base. The CDR1 and CDR2 encoded by the germline V gene are SGHTA and FQGNSA. A note on this clone: Its antigen has not been determined. No much larger clone exists at a distance of one base, and base qualities are not known.

Study-wide conclusions, independent of this receptor: On average, CD8+ T cells showed more expanded clones than CD4+ T cells after ivuxolimab. Partial responders in the 0.1-3.0 mg/kg groups had among the lowest normalized peripheral clonal expansion, especially among CD8+ T cells. Low levels of normalized T-cell clonal expansion were also seen in some patients who did not respond. Clonal expansion of both CD4+ and CD8+ blood T cells was observed from baseline to week 6 at doses 0.1 to 3.0 mg/kg. The antigen specificity of the peripheral T cells that underwent clonal expansion was not determined.

The clonotype was recovered from an adult with an advanced solid tumor such as melanoma, head and neck, liver or kidney cancer. The sequenced sample was CD4+ or CD8+ T cells sorted from blood, obtained in a trial of the OX40 agonist ivuxolimab. The chain is encoded by TRBV7-2 joined to TRBJ2-7; TRBD1 matches 10 bases in the middle. The CDR3 here reads CASSWTGTGAREQYF. The DNA sequence reads TGTGCCAGCAGCTGGACCGGGACAGGGGCGCGGGAGCAGTACTTC.